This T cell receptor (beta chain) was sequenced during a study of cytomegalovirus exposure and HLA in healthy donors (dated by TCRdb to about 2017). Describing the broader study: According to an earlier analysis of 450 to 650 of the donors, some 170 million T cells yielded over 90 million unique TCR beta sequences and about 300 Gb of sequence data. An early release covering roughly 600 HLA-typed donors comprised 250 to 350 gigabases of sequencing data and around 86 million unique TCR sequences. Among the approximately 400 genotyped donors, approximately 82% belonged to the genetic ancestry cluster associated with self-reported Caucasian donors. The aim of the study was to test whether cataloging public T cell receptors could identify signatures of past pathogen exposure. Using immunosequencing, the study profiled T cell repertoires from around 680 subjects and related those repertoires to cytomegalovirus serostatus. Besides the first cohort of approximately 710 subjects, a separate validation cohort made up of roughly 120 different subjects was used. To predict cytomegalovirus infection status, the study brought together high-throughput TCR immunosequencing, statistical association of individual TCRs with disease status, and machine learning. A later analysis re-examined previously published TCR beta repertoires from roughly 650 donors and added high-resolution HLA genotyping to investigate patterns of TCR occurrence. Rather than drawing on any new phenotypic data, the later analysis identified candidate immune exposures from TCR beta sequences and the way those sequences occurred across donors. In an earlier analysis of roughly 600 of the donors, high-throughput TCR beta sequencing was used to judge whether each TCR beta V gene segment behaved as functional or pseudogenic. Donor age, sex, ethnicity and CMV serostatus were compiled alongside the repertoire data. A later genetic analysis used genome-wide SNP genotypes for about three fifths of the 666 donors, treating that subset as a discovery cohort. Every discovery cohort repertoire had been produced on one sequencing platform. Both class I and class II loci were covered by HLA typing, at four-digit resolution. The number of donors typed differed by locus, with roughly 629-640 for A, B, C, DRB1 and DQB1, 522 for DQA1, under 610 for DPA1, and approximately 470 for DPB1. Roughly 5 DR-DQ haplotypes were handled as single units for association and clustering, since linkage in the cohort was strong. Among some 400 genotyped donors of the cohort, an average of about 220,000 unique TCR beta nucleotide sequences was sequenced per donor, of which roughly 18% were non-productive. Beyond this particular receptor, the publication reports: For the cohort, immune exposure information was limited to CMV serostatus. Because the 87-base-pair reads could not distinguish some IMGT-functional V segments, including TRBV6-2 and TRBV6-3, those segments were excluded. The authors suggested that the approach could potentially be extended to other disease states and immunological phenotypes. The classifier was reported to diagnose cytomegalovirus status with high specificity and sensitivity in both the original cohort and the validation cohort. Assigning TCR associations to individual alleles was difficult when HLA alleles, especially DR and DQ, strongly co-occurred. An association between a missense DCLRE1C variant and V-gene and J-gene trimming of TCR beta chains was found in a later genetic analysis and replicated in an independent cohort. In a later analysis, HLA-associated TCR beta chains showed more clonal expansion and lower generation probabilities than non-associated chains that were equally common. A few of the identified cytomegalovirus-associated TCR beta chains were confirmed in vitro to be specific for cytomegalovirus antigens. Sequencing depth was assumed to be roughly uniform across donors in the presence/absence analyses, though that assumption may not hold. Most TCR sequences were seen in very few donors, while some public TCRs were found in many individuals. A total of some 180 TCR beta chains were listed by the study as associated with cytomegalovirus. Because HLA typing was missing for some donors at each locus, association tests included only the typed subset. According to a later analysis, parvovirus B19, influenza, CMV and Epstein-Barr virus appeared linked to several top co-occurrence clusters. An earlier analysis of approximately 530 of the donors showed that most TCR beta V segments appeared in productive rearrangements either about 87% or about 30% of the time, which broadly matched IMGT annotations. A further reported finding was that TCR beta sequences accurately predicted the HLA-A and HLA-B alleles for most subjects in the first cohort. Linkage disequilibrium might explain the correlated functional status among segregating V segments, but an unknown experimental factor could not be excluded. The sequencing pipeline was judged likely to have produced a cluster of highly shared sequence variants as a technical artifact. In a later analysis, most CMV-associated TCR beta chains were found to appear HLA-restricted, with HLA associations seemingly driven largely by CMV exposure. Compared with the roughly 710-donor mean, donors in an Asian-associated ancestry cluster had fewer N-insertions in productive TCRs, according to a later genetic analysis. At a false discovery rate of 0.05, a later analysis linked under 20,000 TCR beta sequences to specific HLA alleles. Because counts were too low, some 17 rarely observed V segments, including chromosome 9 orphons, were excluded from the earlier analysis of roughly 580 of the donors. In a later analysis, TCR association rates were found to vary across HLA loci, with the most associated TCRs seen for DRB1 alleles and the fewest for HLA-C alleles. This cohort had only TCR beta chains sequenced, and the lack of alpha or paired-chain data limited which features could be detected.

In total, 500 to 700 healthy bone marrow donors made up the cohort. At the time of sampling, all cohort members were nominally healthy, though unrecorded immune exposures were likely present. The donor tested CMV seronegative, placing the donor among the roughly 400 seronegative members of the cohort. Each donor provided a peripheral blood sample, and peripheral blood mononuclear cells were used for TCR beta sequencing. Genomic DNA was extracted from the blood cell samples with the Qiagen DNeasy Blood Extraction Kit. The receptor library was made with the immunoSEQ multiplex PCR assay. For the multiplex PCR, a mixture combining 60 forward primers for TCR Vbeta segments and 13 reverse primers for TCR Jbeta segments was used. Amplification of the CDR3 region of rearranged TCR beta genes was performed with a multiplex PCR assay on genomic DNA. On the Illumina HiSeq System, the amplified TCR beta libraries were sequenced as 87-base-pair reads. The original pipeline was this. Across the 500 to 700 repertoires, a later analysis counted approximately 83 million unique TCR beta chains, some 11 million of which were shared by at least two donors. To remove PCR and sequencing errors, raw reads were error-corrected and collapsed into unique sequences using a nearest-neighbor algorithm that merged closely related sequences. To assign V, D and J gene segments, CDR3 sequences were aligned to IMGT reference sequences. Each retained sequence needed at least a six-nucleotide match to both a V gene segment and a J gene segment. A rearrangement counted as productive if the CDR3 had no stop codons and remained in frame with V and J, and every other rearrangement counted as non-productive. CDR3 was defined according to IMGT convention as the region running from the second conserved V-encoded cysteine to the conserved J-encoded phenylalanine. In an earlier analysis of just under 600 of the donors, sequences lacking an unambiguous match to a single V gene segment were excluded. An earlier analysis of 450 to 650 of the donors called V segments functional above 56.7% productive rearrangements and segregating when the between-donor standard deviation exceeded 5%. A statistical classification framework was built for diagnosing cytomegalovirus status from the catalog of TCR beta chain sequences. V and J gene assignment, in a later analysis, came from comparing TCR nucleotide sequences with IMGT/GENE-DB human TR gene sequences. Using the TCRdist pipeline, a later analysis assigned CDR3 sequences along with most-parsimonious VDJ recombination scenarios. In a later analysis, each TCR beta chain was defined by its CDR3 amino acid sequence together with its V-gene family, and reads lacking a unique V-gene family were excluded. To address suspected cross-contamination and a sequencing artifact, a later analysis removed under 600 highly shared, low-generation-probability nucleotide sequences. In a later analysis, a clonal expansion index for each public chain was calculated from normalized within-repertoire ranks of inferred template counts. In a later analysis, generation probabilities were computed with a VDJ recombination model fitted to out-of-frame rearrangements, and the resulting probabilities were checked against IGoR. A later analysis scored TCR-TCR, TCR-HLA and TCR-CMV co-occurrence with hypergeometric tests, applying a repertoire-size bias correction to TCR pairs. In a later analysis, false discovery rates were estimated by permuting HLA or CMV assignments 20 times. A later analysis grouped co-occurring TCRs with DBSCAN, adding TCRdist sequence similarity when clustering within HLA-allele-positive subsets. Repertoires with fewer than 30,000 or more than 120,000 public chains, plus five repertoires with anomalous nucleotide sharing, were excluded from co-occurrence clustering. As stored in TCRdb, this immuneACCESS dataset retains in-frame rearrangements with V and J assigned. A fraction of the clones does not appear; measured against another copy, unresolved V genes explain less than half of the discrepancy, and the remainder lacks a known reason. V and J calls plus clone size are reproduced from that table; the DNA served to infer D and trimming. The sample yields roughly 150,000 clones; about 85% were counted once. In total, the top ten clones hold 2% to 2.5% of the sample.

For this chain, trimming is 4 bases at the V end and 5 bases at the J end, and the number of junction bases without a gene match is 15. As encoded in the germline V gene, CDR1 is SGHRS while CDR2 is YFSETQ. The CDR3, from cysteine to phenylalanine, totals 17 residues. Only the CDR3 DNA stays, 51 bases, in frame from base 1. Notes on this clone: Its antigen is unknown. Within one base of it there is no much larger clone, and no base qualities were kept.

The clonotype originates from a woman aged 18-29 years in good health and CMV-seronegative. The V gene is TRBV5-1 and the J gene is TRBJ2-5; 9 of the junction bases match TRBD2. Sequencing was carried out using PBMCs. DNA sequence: TGCGCCAGCAGCCCCCCTGGGCGGGGGGGCCCTTTGGAGACCCAGTACTTC. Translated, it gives CASSPPGRGGPLETQYF.